The T cell receptor (beta chain) under discussion was sequenced for a study of T cell responses to AZD1222 COVID-19 vaccine. Findings of the study overall: Spike-spanning, vaccine-associated CD4 TCRs were dominant at 160-218 and 743-854. Reportedly, close to half of spike-specific TCRs are directed against unmutated variant regions. Only a handful of people who got AZD1222 tested seropositive at baseline. Compared with day 0, the breadth and depth of the Spike-specific TCR repertoire rose significantly after two doses of AZD1222.

This table comes from immunoSEQ multiplex PCR, and its TCRdb copy is limited to in-frame clones, with some not included. The sample shows hundreds of thousands of clones, approximately 94% of them seen only once. On this clone: The antigen is undetermined.

Trimming removed 6 bases from V and 14 bases from J; junction bases left unmatched: 11. Germline V gene sequence: CDR1 ENHRY, CDR2 SYGVKD. This CDR3 has 14 amino acids. The chain employs TRBV10-3 and TRBJ1-6; 9 bases are a match to TRBD1. This receptor was identified in an adult in good health. Material: peripheral blood, obtained on day 0 of MenACWY control vaccination. The CDR3 DNA reads as TGTGCCATCAGCCGGGACAGGGAGAGAACAGCCCTCCACTTT. This translates into CAISRDRERTALHF.